Following are 16 T cell receptor beta chains from one sample sequenced in a study of shared clonotypes between healthy human individuals. TCRdb keeps only in-frame clones here, not all; method: immunoSEQ multiplex PCR. The table includes fewer than 1.6 million clones, 98% detected once. Sequencing was performed on naive CD4+ T cells sorted from blood. Subset noted: CD45RA+ positively selected. The receptors derive from a man aged 30 to 45 in good health.

V usage is TRBV7-2 and J usage is TRBJ2-5, with D perhaps matching TRBD1 (5 bases). CDR3 length: 14 residues. Trimming took 1 base from V and 5 from J, leaving 11 bases between them. CDR1 SGHTA and CDR2 FQGNSA come from the germline V gene. As DNA, the CDR3 is TGTGCCAGCAGCTTAGTTGGCAGGGCCGAGACCCAGTACTTC. It encodes CASSLVGRAETQYF.

The chain joins TRBV6-5 to TRBJ2-7; D remains unclear. Germline V gene lookup returns CDR1 MNHEY and CDR2 SVGAGI. The CDR3 loop spans 15 amino acids. The V gene lost 0 bases and the J gene lost 5 bases, with 14 bases spanning the gap. The CDR3 nucleotides read TGTGCCAGCAGTTACTCGGGCTCGTACCTTGACGAGCAGTACTTC. It encodes CASSYSGSYLDEQYF.

The chain has TRBV29-1 and TRBJ1-2, with 9 bases lining up with TRBD1. This CDR3 contains 19 residues. V dropped 7 bases and J dropped 6; count of bases not matched to a gene: 27. Per the germline V gene, CDR1 is SQVTM and CDR2 is ANQGSEA. The CDR3 bases are TGCAGCGCCGAGACCCACCAGCGTCTGGGACAGGGAGACCACGATGGCTACACCTTC. Encoded protein: CSAETHQRLGQGDHDGYTF.

This chain links TRBV4-2 with TRBJ1-3, with D possibly being TRBD1 (5 bases). Germline V lookup: CDR1 LGHNA, CDR2 YNFKEQ. The CDR3 length is 17 residues. V lost 0 bases and J 1 base, leaving 13 bases between the germline ends. The CDR3 DNA reads TGTGCCAGCAGCCAAGAATCCGGGGGGAGTTCTGGAAACACCATATATTTT. The encoded protein is CASSQESGGSSGNTIYF.

The chain uses TRBV7-9 and TRBJ1-3; D not certain. The CDR3 contains 14 residues. The germline gives CDR1 SEHNR, CDR2 FQNEAQ (reference sequence). The ends were cut back, 1 base at V and 5 bases at J, with 9 bases in the middle. CDR3 in amino acids: CASSLEVARNTIYF. CDR3 DNA sequence: TGTGCCAGCAGCTTAGAAGTGGCCCGAAACACCATATATTTT. The full variable domain, completed using reference TRBV7-9 and TRBJ1-3, is DTGVSQNPRHKITKRGQNVTFRCDPISEHNRLYWYRQTLGQGPEFLTYFQNEAQLEKSRLLSDRFSAERPKGSFSTLEIQRTEQGDSAMYLCASSLEVARNTIYFGEGSWLTVV.

The chain has TRBV2 and TRBJ2-7; a possible D gene is TRBD2 (6 bases). Germline V CDR1 and CDR2: SNHLY, FYNNEI. Trimming shortened V by 8 bases and J by 5 bases, and 13 bases separated the two germline ends. The CDR3 is made up of 12 amino acids. CDR3 DNA sequence: TGTGCCAGCCGGGACTTTGTGGACGAGCAGTACTTC. It codes for CASRDFVDEQYF.

V is TRBV9 and J is TRBJ2-2; 10 bases align to TRBD2. The CDR3 is made up of 16 amino acids. Germline CDR1 SGDLS, CDR2 YYNGEE. Losses at the gene ends were 4 bases for V and 7 bases for J; bases not matched to a gene: 10. In DNA, the CDR3 is TGTGCCAGCAGCCCCCACCTCCAGCGGGAGGGCGGGGAGCTGTTTTTT. Amino acids: CASSPHLQREGGELFF.

Remarks on this clone: The sample carries other DNA sequences with the same CDR3. This sequence joins TRBV19 and TRBJ1-1; D unresolved. Trimming removed 2 bases at V and 0 bases at J, with 1 base between. Germline-derived CDR1 and CDR2 are LNHDA and SQIVND (reference sequence). The CDR3 runs 12 residues. The CDR3 DNA reads TGTGCCAGTAGTATACTGAACACTGAAGCTTTCTTT. It yields the protein CASSILNTEAFF. The full variable domain, completed using reference TRBV19 and TRBJ1-1, is DGGITQSPKYLFRKEGQNVTLSCEQNLNHDAMYWYRQDPGQGLRLIYYSQIVNDFQKGDIAEGYSVSREKKESFPLTVTSAQKNPTAFYLCASSILNTEAFFGQGTRLTVV.

The gene calls are TRBV7-2 and TRBJ1-2, with D possibly TRBD1 on 5 matching bases. The germline gives CDR1 SGHTA, CDR2 FQGNSA. The CDR3 loop spans 16 amino acids. V was clipped by 4 bases and J by 4 bases, with 19 bases between them. The CDR3 bases are TGTGCCAGCAGCTATTTCGGTCAGGGTAGTTTCTATGGCTACACCTTC. Its translation is CASSYFGQGSFYGYTF.

This rearrangement joins TRBV4-3 to TRBJ2-7, with D perhaps being TRBD1 or TRBD2 (5 bases each). This CDR3 has 15 amino acids. The V and J ends lost 1 base and 3 bases respectively, with 13 bases between them. CDR1 and CDR2 from the germline V gene are LGHNA and YSLEER. This CDR3 reads CASSQVSPGGYEQYF. DNA of the CDR3: TGCGCCAGCAGCCAAGTCAGTCCTGGGGGCTACGAGCAGTACTTC.

The CDR3 nucleotides read TGCGCCAGCAGCCCCTCCGGGACAGGGTACAATGAGCAGTTCTTC. It encodes CASSPSGTGYNEQFF. The V call is TRBV4-3, the J call TRBJ2-1; 9 nucleotides match TRBD1. CDR1 LGHNA and CDR2 YSLEER come from the germline V gene. V lost 4 bases, J lost 4 bases, and 5 bases stayed unmatched. This CDR3 is built from 15 residues.

The rearrangement joins TRBV2 to TRBJ2-3; D unresolved. This CDR3 comprises 13 residues. Between the trimmed V and J ends, which lost 6 bases and 2 bases, there was a span of 9 bases. Germline lookup yields CDR1 SNHLY and CDR2 FYNNEI. Here the CDR3 DNA reads TGTGCCAGCAGGCCTGAAGTCACAGATACGCAGTATTTT. This codes for CASRPEVTDTQYF. Full variable domain (missing parts from reference TRBV2 and TRBJ2-3): EPEVTQTPSHQVTQMGQEVILRCVPISNHLYFYWYRQILGQKVEFLVSFYNNEISEKSEIFDDQFSVERPDGSNFTLKIRSTKLEDSAMYFCASRPEVTDTQYFGPGTRLTVL.

The chain employs TRBV18 and TRBJ2-7; 8 bases fit TRBD2. CDR3 length: 16 amino acids. V lost 6 bases and J lost 1; bases outside the gene matches: 11. Germline-derived CDR1 and CDR2 are KGHSH and LQKENI. The CDR3 spells CASSALGGDHSYEQYF. The CDR3 DNA is TGTGCCAGCTCCGCACTCGGGGGGGATCATTCCTACGAGCAGTACTTC.

This rearrangement joins TRBV7-8 to TRBJ2-2; TRBD1 agrees at 8 bases. CDR1 is SGHVS, CDR2 FQNEAQ, per germline. V trimming: 7 bases; J trimming: 2 bases; junction bases outside the gene matches: 9. CDR3 length: 16 amino acids. CDR3 nucleotide sequence: TGTGCCAGCAAAGTAGGGGACAGGTATAACACCGGGGAGCTGTTTTTT. Translated: CASKVGDRYNTGELFF.

V is TRBV7-6 and J is TRBJ2-3, with unresolved D. Germline CDR1 reads SGHVS; CDR2 reads FNYEAQ. Deletions cut 6 bases from V and 7 bases from J, with 14 bases between. The CDR3 is 13 amino acids. The CDR3 nucleotides read TGTGCCAGCAGTTCAGGTTGGCAAAATACGCAGTATTTT. Amino acids: CASSSGWQNTQYF. Drawing the rest from reference TRBV7-6 and TRBJ2-3, the complete variable domain is GAGVSQSPRYKVTKRGQDVALRCDPISGHVSLYWYRQALGQGPEFLTYFNYEAQQDKSGLPNDRFSAERPEGSISTLTIQRTEQRDSAMYRCASSSGWQNTQYFGPGTRLTVL.

The chain recombines TRBV9 with TRBJ2-7, with D possibly matching TRBD2 (6 bases). The germline V gene encodes CDR1 SGDLS and CDR2 YYNGEE. Trimming took 2 bases from V and 0 from J, leaving 21 bases between them. The CDR3 is made up of 18 amino acids. CDR3 nucleotides: TGTGCCAGCAGCGTCGGGGAATCCGGAATGGGACTCTCCTACGAGCAGTACTTC. Residues: CASSVGESGMGLSYEQYF.